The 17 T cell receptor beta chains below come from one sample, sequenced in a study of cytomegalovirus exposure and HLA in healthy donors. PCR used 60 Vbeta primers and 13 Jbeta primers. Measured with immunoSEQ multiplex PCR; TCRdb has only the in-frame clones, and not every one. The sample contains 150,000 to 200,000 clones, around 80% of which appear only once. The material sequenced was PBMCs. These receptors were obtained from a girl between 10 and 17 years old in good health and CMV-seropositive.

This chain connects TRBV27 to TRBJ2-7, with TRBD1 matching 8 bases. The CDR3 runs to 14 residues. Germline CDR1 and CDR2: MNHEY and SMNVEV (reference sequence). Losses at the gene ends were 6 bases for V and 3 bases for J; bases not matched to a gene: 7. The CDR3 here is CASRQDRDRYEQYF. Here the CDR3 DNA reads TGTGCCAGCAGACAGGACAGGGATCGCTACGAGCAGTACTTC.

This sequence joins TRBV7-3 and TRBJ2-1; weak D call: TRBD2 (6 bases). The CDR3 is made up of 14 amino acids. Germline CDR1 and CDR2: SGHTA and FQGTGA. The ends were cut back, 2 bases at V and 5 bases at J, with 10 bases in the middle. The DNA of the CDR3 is TGTGCCAGCAGCTTATCGCGGACTAACAATGAGCAGTTCTTC. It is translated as CASSLSRTNNEQFF.

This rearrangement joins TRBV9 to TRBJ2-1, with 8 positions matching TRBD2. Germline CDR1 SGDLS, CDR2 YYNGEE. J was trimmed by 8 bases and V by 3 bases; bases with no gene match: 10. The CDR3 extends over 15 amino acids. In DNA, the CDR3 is TGTGCCAGCAGCGGCAGCGGGAGTATCGGCCATGAGCAGTTCTTC. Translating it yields CASSGSGSIGHEQFF.

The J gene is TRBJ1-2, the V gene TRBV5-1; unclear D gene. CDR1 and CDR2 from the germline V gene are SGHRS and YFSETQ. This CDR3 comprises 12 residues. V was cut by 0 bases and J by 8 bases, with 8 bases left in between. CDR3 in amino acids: CASSLGSRGYTF. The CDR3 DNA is TGCGCCAGCAGCTTGGGGTCCCGGGGCTACACCTTC.

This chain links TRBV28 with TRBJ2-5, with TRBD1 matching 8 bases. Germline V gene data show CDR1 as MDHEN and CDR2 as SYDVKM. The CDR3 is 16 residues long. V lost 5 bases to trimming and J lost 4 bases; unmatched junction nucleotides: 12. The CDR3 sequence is CASSLVGQGGRETQYF. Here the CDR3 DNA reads TGTGCCAGCAGTCTTGTTGGACAGGGAGGTCGAGAGACCCAGTACTTC.

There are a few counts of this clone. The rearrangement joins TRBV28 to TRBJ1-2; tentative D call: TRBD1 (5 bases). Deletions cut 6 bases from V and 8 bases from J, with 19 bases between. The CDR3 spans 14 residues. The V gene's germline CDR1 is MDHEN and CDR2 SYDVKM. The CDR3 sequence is CASSFTRTPAGYTF. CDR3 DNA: TGTGCCAGCAGCTTCACGAGGACACCAGCCGGCTACACCTTC.

The CDR3 nucleotides read TGTGCCAGTAGTATTGCCAGGAGGCAAGAGACCCAGTACTTC. Translated, it gives CASSIARRQETQYF. The chain links TRBV19 to TRBJ2-5; D may be TRBD2 (5 bases). Germline V gene data show CDR1 as LNHDA and CDR2 as SQIVND (reference sequence). Trimming left V 3 bases short and J 2 bases short, with 10 bases between. The CDR3 sequence is 14 residues long.

CDR3 protein: CATSRDTGHYYEQYF. DNA for the CDR3: TGTGCCACCAGCAGAGATACGGGACACTACTACGAGCAGTACTTC. The chain couples TRBV15 to TRBJ2-7; possibly TRBD1 for D (6 bases). Germline V gene lookup returns CDR1 LNHNV and CDR2 YYDKDF (reference sequence). The CDR3 contains 15 residues. V lost 0 bases, J lost 3 bases, and 12 bases lay in between.

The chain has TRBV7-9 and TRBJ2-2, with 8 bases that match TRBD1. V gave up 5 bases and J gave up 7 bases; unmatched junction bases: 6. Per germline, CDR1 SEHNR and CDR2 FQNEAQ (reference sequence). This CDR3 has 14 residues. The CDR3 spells CASSLQGGFGELFF. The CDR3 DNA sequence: TGTGCCAGCAGCCTACAGGGGGGTTTCGGGGAGCTGTTTTTT.

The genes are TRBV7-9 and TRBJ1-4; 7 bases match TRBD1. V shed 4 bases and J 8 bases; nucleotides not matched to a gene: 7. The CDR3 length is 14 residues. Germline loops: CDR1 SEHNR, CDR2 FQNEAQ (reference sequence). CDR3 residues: CASSWAGGHEKLFF. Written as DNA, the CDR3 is TGTGCCAGCAGCTGGGCAGGGGGGCACGAAAAACTGTTTTTT.

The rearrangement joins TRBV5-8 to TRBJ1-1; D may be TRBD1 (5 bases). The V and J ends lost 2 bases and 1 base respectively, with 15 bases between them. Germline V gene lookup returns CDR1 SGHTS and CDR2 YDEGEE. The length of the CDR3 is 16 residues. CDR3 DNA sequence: TGTGCCAGCAGCTTTGGGGCAGGAGCAGGGAACACTGAAGCTTTCTTT. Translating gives CASSFGAGAGNTEAFF. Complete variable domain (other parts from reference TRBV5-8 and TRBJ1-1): EAGVTQSPTHLIKTRGQQATLRCSPISGHTSVYWYQQALGLGLQFLLWYDEGEERNRGNFPPRFSGRQFPNYSSELNVNALELEDSALYLCASSFGAGAGNTEAFFGQGTRLTVV.

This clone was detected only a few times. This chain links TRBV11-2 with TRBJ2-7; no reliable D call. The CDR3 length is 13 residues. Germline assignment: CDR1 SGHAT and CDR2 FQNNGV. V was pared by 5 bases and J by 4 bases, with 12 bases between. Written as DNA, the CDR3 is TGTGCCAGCAGCCCGGCTAGTATTTACGAGCAGTACTTC. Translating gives CASSPASIYEQYF.

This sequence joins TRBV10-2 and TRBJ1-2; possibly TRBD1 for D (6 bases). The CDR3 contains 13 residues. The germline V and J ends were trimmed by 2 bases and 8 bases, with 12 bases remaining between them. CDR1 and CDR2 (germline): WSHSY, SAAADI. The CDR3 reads CASSETGFEGYTF. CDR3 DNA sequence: TGCGCCAGCAGTGAGACAGGGTTTGAGGGCTACACCTTC.

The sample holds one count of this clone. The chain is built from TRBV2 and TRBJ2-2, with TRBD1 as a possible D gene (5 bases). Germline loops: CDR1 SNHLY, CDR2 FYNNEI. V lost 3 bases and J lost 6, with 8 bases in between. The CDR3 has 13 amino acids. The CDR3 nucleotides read TGTGCCAGCAGTGACAGGGTGGCCGGGGAGCTGTTTTTT. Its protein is CASSDRVAGELFF.

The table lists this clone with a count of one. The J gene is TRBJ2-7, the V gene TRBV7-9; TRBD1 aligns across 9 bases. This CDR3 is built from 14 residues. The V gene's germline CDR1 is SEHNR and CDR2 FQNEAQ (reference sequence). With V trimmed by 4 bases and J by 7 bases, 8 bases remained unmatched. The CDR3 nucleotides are TGTGCCAGCAGCTCCGGGACAGGGTTTGGGGAGCAGTACTTC. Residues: CASSSGTGFGEQYF.

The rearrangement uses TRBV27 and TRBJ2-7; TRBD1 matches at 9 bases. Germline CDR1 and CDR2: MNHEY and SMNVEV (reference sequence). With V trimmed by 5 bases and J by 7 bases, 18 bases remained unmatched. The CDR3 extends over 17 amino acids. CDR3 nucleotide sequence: TGTGCCAGCAGTGACGGGGACAGGGAGGGAAACGCGGGAGAGCAGTACTTC. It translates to CASSDGDREGNAGEQYF.

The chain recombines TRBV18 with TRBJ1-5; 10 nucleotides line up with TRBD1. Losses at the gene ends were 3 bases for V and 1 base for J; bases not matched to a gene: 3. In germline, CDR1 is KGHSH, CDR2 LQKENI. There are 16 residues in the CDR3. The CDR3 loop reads CASSPTGQGSNQPQHF. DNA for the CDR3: TGTGCCAGCTCACCGACGGGACAGGGGAGCAATCAGCCCCAGCATTTT.